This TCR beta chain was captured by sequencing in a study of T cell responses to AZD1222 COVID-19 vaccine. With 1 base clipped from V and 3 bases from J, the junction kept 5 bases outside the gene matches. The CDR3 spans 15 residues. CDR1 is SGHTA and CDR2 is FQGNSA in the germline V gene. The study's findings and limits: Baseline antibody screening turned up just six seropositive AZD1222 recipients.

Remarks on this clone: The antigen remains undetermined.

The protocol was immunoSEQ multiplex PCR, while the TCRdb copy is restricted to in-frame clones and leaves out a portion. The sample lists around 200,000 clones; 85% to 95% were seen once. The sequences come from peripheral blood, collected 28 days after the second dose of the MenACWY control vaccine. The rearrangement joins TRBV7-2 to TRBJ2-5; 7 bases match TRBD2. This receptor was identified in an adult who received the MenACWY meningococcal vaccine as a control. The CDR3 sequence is CASSLVGRAEETQYF. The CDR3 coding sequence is TGTGCCAGCAGCTTAGTGGGGAGGGCGGAAGAGACCCAGTACTTC.